The 23 T cell receptor beta chains below come from one sample, sequenced in a study of cytomegalovirus exposure and HLA in healthy donors. The method was immunoSEQ multiplex PCR; TCRdb's version includes in-frame clones alone and lacks a portion of them. The top ten hold 1.2% of the sample, which has 68,000 or so clones, roughly 90% seen once. The sequencing input was PBMCs. The receptors were gathered from a woman aged 18-29 years in good health and CMV-seronegative.

The chain couples TRBV5-1 to TRBJ1-2; TRBD1 might be the D (6 bases). Trimming stripped 2 bases from V and 1 base from J, with 21 bases between. Germline V gives CDR1 SGHRS, CDR2 YFSETQ. The CDR3 has 18 amino acids. CDR3 sequence: CASSLASIRTDLNYGYTF. In DNA, the CDR3 is TGCGCCAGCAGCTTAGCGTCGATTAGGACAGACCTTAACTATGGCTACACCTTC.

J is TRBJ2-7 and V is TRBV27; the D gene is possibly TRBD2 (5 bases). The germline V and J ends were trimmed by 0 bases and 5 bases, with 17 bases remaining between them. The CDR3 is 16 amino acids. Germline V CDR1 and CDR2: MNHEY, SMNVEV (reference sequence). CDR3 in amino acids: CASSLSFGGFSNEQYF. In nucleotides, the CDR3 is TGTGCCAGCAGTTTATCCTTCGGCGGGTTTAGCAACGAGCAGTACTTC.

V and J are TRBV5-6 and TRBJ2-7; D remains unclear. The V gene's germline CDR1 is SGHDT and CDR2 YYEEEE. The CDR3 sequence is 16 residues long. V dropped 1 base and J dropped 0 bases, with 14 bases sitting between them. This CDR3 is CASSLSPTASSYEQYF. The CDR3 coding sequence is TGTGCCAGCAGCTTGTCTCCCACCGCGAGCTCCTACGAGCAGTACTTC.

CDR3 sequence (DNA): TGTGCCAGTAGTCCCGGCGGTGGCACAGATACGCAGTATTTT. Its translation is CASSPGGGTDTQYF. The chain combines TRBV19 with TRBJ2-3; D ambiguous. V lost 5 bases to trimming and J lost 1 base, with 10 bases between them. Germline V gene lookup returns CDR1 LNHDA and CDR2 SQIVND (reference sequence). The CDR3 runs to 14 residues.

This sequence joins TRBV7-2 and TRBJ2-5, with 7 bases fitting TRBD1. V lost 3 bases to trimming and J lost 5 bases; unmatched junction nucleotides: 6. The germline V gene encodes CDR1 SGHTA and CDR2 FQGNSA. The CDR3 consists of 14 residues. The CDR3 coding sequence is TGTGCCAGCAGCTTTTCAGGGGGAGAGGAGACCCAGTACTTC. It specifies CASSFSGGEETQYF.

This sequence joins TRBV14 and TRBJ1-4; D is uncertain. This CDR3 is built from 16 residues. V lost 7 bases and J 4 bases, leaving 19 bases between the germline ends. Germline CDR1 is SGHDN and CDR2 is FVKESK. CDR3 protein: CASTERTSPLNEKLFF. In DNA form, the CDR3 reads TGTGCCAGCACCGAAAGAACCAGTCCTCTTAATGAAAAACTGTTTTTT. The full variable domain, completed using reference TRBV14 and TRBJ1-4, is EAGVTQFPSHSVIEKGQTVTLRCDPISGHDNLYWYRRVMGKEIKFLLHFVKESKQDESGMPNNRFLAERTGGTYSTLKVQPAELEDSGVYFCASTERTSPLNEKLFFGSGTQLSVL.

The V gene is TRBV27, the J gene TRBJ2-1; 10 nucleotides line up with TRBD2. Germline values: CDR1 MNHEY, CDR2 SMNVEV (reference sequence). The CDR3 is 13 residues long. Trimming took 8 bases from V and 8 from J; bases not matched to a gene: 6. In nucleotides, the CDR3 is TGTGCCAGCGGGAGCGGGAGGGCCCATGAGCAGTTCTTC. It encodes CASGSGRAHEQFF.

The chain recombines TRBV5-1 with TRBJ2-5; TRBD2 matches 9 bases. CDR3 size: 14 residues. The V gene's germline CDR1 is SGHRS and CDR2 YFSETQ. The V and J ends lost 4 bases and 3 bases, in that order; junction bases with no gene match: 4. The CDR3 region is CASSIPSGEETQYF. CDR3 DNA sequence: TGCGCCAGCAGCATTCCTAGCGGGGAAGAGACCCAGTACTTC.

The chain links TRBV5-3 to TRBJ1-2; D not certain. TRBV5-3 is an open reading frame whose function is uncertain. This CDR3 is built from 16 residues. The ends were cut back, 4 bases at V and 4 bases at J, with 20 bases in the middle. DNA for the CDR3: TGTGCCAGAAGCAACCTCCGTGGGCGGGCAATCTATGGCTACACCTTC. This gives the protein CARSNLRGRAIYGYTF.

CDR3 residues: CASSRWTGADNEQFF. The CDR3 nucleotides are TGTGCCAGCAGCCGCTGGACAGGGGCGGACAATGAGCAGTTCTTC. The chain combines TRBV7-9 with TRBJ2-1, with 9 bases matching TRBD1. The junction had 7 bases not matched to a gene; V was cut back by 5 bases and J by 5 bases. This CDR3 contains 15 residues. CDR1 is SEHNR and CDR2 is FQNEAQ in the germline V gene (reference sequence).

This clone was seen a single time. The chain uses TRBV4-1 and TRBJ1-2, with a weak D call TRBD1 (6 bases). Trimming stripped 2 bases from V and 0 bases from J, with 16 bases between. In germline, CDR1 is MGHRA, CDR2 YSYEKL. CDR3 length: 17 residues. The CDR3 DNA is TGCGCCAGCAGCCAACCCCGTGGGGGGGCGTCTAACTATGGCTACACCTTC. Its protein is CASSQPRGGASNYGYTF.

The J gene is TRBJ2-7, the V gene TRBV5-1, with 9 bases identical to TRBD1. This CDR3 has 16 amino acids. Germline lookup yields CDR1 SGHRS and CDR2 YFSETQ. V shed 4 bases and J 5 bases; nucleotides not matched to a gene: 13. In DNA form, the CDR3 reads TGCGCCAGCAGCCTGGCCGGGACAGGGCAGGTTGACGAGCAGTACTTC. Translated: CASSLAGTGQVDEQYF.

This chain uses TRBV6-5 with TRBJ2-1; no reliable D call. V lost 3 bases to trimming and J lost 12 bases, with 15 bases between them. The germline V gene encodes CDR1 MNHEY and CDR2 SVGAGI. The length of the CDR3 is 13 residues. The CDR3 here is CASSYQSGSRQFF. The CDR3 nucleotides are TGTGCCAGCAGTTATCAGTCAGGTAGTAGGCAGTTCTTC.

With regard to this clone: Germline is not matched at one junction end, which may reflect a read error. This chain uses TRBV5-1 with TRBJ2-5; D possibly corresponds to TRBD2 (5 bases). Germline CDR1 and CDR2: SGHRS and YFSETQ. The CDR3 spans 15 residues. The CDR3 DNA follows: TGCACCAGCAGCTTGGGAGCTACTAGACAAGAGACCCAGTACTTC. This codes for CTSSLGATRQETQYF.

The V call is TRBV5-1, the J call TRBJ2-3; TRBD2 agrees at 8 bases. The V and J ends lost 2 bases and 6 bases, in that order; junction bases with no gene match: 8. CDR1 and CDR2 (germline): SGHRS, YFSETQ. The CDR3 runs to 15 residues. In DNA, the CDR3 is TGCGCCAGCAGCTTAACGGGGGGGCCTTCCGATACGCAGTATTTT. Protein product: CASSLTGGPSDTQYF.

The rearrangement joins TRBV19 to TRBJ1-2; D gene uncertain. Germline V gene data show CDR1 as LNHDA and CDR2 as SQIVND (reference sequence). V shed 3 bases and J shed 0 bases, with 8 bases lying between them. The CDR3 length is 14 residues. CDR3 nucleotides: TGTGCCAGTAGTATCCAGGCTTCTAACTATGGCTACACCTTC. Protein sequence: CASSIQASNYGYTF.

This clone was recorded once. This sequence joins TRBV10-3 and TRBJ2-2, with 7 bases that match TRBD2. This CDR3 region has 15 residues. V lost 4 bases to trimming and J lost 1 base; unmatched junction nucleotides: 3. Germline lookup yields CDR1 ENHRY and CDR2 SYGVKD. The DNA for the CDR3 is TGTGCCATCAGTGCGGGGGGATTGAACACCGGGGAGCTGTTTTTT. It specifies CAISAGGLNTGELFF.

CDR3 coding DNA: TGCGCCAGCAGCCCTTCGGACTTTATCTCCTACGAGCAGTACTTC. Translating it yields CASSPSDFISYEQYF. The chain joins TRBV5-1 to TRBJ2-7; tentative D call: TRBD2 (5 bases). Germline CDR1 reads SGHRS; CDR2 reads YFSETQ. Between the trimmed V and J ends, which lost 4 bases and 0 bases, there was a span of 14 bases. There are 15 residues in the CDR3.

The J gene is TRBJ2-3, the V gene TRBV5-4, with D possibly being TRBD2 (5 bases). Germline V gene data show CDR1 as SGHNT and CDR2 as YYREEE (reference sequence). This CDR3 is built from 14 residues. Trimming left V 4 bases short and J 4 bases short, with 13 bases between. CDR3 nucleotide sequence: TGTGCCAGCAGCCCCGTCGGTAGCGCAGATACGCAGTATTTT. This encodes CASSPVGSADTQYF.

The chain links TRBV10-3 to TRBJ2-7; 8 nucleotides agree with TRBD1. This CDR3 has 15 residues. Germline CDR1 ENHRY, CDR2 SYGVKD. Trimming took 2 bases from V and 2 from J; bases not matched to a gene: 5. In DNA form, the CDR3 reads TGTGCCATCAGTGAGGGGGACAGGAGAGCCTACGAGCAGTACTTC. This sequence encodes CAISEGDRRAYEQYF.

The chain uses TRBV10-3 and TRBJ1-3; 7 bases fit TRBD1. This CDR3 is 16 amino acids long. Trimming at V came to 6 bases and at J to 1 base, leaving 9 bases not matched to a gene. Germline V gives CDR1 ENHRY, CDR2 SYGVKD. The CDR3 nucleotides read TGTGCCATCAGGCGACAGGGACCTATGTCTGGAAACACCATATATTTT. It specifies CAIRRQGPMSGNTIYF.

The chain combines TRBV7-9 with TRBJ2-2; 7 nucleotides line up with TRBD1. Germline V CDR1 and CDR2: SEHNR, FQNEAQ (reference sequence). The CDR3 extends over 17 amino acids. The V segment lost 5 bases and the J segment 3 bases; nucleotides outside the gene matches: 12. The CDR3 is CASSAMTGTDYTGELFF. Here the CDR3 DNA reads TGTGCCAGCAGCGCGATGACCGGGACAGATTACACCGGGGAGCTGTTTTTT.

CDR3 amino acids: CASSQDLQGAETQYF. In DNA form, the CDR3 reads TGTGCCAGCAGCCAAGATTTACAGGGGGCAGAGACCCAGTACTTC. This chain uses TRBV14 with TRBJ2-5, with TRBD1 identical over 9 bases. V dropped 0 bases and J dropped 4; count of bases not matched to a gene: 3. This CDR3 spans 15 amino acids. The germline CDR1 and CDR2 sequences are SGHDN and FVKESK.